This T cell receptor (beta chain) was obtained from a study of T cell repertoires in cytomegalovirus infection. As for the study in general: Through public TCR beta signatures, both CMV infection and matching HLA type were indicated.

TCRdb processed the reads anew with MiXCR; each CDR3 protein has one entry. The sample has around 550,000 distinct CDR3 sequences, roughly 29% seen once. With V trimmed by 6 bases and J by 3 bases, 3 bases remained unmatched. Per germline, CDR1 SGHNT and CDR2 YYREEE (reference sequence). This CDR3 comprises 14 residues. A remark on this clonotype: Antigen: not known.

Study-wide results and caveats: HLA-C-restricted CMV clonotypes gave the most frequent clonotype in two of eight donors.

The sequenced sample was PBMCs. This chain joins TRBV5-4 and TRBJ2-6; TRBD1 aligns across 7 bases. This receptor was taken from a human donor in good health (CMV status not recorded). Some clones in this sample may be carry-over from other donors' samples. CDR3 protein: CASNRGSGANVLTF. The CDR3, as DNA: TGTGCCAGCAACAGGGGTAGTGGGGCCAACGTCCTGACTTTC. The variable domain in full, completed from reference TRBV5-4 and TRBJ2-6, reads ETGVTQSPTHLIKTRGQQVTLRCSSQSGHNTVSWYQQALGQGPQFIFQYYREEENGRGNFPPRFSGLQFPNYSSELNVNALELDDSALYLCASNRGSGANVLTFGAGSRLTVL.